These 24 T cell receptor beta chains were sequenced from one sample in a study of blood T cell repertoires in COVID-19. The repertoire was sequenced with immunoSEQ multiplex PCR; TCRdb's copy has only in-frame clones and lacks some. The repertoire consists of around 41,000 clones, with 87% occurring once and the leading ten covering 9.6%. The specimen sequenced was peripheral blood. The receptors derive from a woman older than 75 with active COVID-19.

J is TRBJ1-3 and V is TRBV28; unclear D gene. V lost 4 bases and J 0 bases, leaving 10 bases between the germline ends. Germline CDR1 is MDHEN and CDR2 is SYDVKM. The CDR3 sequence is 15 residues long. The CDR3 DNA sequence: TGTGCCAGCAGTTGGAGACGGAGCTCTGGAAACACCATATATTTT. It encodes CASSWRRSSGNTIYF.

CDR3 sequence: CASSVQGGNTGELFF. The CDR3 DNA reads as TGTGCCAGCAGCGTACAGGGGGGGAACACCGGGGAGCTGTTTTTT. The V call is TRBV7-6, the J call TRBJ2-2; 8 bases are a match to TRBD1. This CDR3 region has 15 residues. The junction had 3 bases not matched to a gene; V was cut back by 5 bases and J by 1 base. Germline V gives CDR1 SGHVS, CDR2 FNYEAQ.

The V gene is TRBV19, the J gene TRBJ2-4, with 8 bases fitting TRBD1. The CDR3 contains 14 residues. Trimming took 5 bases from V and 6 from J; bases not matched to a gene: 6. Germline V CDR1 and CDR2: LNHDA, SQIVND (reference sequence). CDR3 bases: TGTGCCAGTAGTCCGACAGGGGTTGGAAACATTCAGTACTTC. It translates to CASSPTGVGNIQYF.

In nucleotides, the CDR3 is TGTGCCAGCAGCCAGGCGGAAAACTATGGCTACACCTTC. Its protein product is CASSQAENYGYTF. This sequence joins TRBV3-1 (or the pseudogene TRBV3-2) and TRBJ1-2, with D uncertain. Between the trimmed V and J ends, which lost 3 bases and 2 bases, there was a span of 7 bases. Germline CDR1 reads LGHDT; CDR2 reads YNNKEL (reference sequence). CDR3 length: 13 amino acids.

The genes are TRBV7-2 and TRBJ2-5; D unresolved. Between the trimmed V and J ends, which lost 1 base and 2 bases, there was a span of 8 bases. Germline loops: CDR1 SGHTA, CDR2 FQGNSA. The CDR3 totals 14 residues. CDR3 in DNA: TGTGCCAGCAGCTTAGGGCTGCAACAAGAGACCCAGTACTTC. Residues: CASSLGLQQETQYF.

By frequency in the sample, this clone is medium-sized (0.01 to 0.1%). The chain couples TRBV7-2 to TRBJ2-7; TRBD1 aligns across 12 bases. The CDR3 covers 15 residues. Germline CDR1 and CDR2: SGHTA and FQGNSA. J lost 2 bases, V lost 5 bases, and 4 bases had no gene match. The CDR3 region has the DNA TGTGCCAGCAGCCAGGGACAGGGGGCGGCCTACGAGCAGTACTTC. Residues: CASSQGQGAAYEQYF. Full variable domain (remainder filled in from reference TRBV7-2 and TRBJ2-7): GAGVSQSPSNKVTEKGKDVELRCDPISGHTALYWYRQSLGQGLEFLIYFQGNSAPDKSGLPSDRFSAERTGGSVSTLTIQRTQQEDSAVYLCASSQGQGAAYEQYFGPGTRLTVT.

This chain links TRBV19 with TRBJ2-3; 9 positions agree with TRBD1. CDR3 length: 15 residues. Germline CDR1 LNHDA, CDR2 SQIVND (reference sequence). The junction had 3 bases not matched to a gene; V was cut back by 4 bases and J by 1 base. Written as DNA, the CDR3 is TGTGCCAGTAGTACGGGACAGGGTCGCACAGATACGCAGTATTTT. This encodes CASSTGQGRTDTQYF.

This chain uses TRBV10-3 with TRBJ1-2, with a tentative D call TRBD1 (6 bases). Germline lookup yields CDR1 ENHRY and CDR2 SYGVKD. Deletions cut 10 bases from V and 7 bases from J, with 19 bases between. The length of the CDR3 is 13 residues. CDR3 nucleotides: TGTGCCACCGGTACAGGGTACGGGTTTGGCTACACCTTC. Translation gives CATGTGYGFGYTF.

CDR3 residues: CASSERQGRAGELFF. The CDR3 DNA follows: TGTGCCAGCAGCGAACGACAGGGTCGGGCCGGGGAGCTGTTTTTT. This sequence joins TRBV7-9 and TRBJ2-2; 7 nucleotides match TRBD1. V gave up 5 bases and J gave up 6 bases; unmatched junction bases: 9. CDR3 length: 15 amino acids. Per germline, CDR1 SEHNR and CDR2 FQNEAQ (reference sequence).

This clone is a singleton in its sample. The CDR3, as DNA: TGTGCCAGCAGCAAAGACCCCGACAGGGGAGAGACCCAGTACTTC. This gives the protein CASSKDPDRGETQYF. This chain uses TRBV21-1 with TRBJ2-5; TRBD1, the table's D call, was not compared with the DNA. TRBV21-1 is annotated as a pseudogene. The CDR3 is 15 amino acids.

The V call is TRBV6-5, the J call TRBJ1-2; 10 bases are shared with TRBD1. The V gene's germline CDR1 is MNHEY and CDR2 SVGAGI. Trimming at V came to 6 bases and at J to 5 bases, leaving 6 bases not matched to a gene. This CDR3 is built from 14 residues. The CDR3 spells CASRSDRGMYGYTF. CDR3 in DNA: TGTGCCAGCAGGTCGGACAGGGGGATGTATGGCTACACCTTC.

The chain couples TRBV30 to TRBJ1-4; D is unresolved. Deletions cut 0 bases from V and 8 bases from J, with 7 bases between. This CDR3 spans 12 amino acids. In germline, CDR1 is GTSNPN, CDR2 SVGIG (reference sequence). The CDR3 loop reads CAWSVLREKLFF. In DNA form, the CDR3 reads TGTGCCTGGAGTGTACTCCGGGAAAAACTGTTTTTT.

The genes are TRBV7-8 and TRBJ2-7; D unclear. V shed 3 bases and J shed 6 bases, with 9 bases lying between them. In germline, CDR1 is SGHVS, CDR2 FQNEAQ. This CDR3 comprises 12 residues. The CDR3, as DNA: TGTGCCAGCAGCTTTGCGGCCGGCGAGCAGTACTTC. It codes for CASSFAAGEQYF.

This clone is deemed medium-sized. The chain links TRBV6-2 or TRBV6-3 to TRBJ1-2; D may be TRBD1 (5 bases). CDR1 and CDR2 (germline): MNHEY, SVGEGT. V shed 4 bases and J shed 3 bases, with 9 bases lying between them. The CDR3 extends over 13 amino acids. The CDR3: CASSSGEYYGYTF. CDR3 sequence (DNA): TGTGCCAGCAGTTCGGGGGAGTACTATGGCTACACCTTC.

The CDR3 DNA follows: TGCGCCAGCAGCTTGGCCGCAGGGATGAACACTGAAGCTTTCTTT. Its protein is CASSLAAGMNTEAFF. The V gene is TRBV5-1, the J gene TRBJ1-1, with D possibly TRBD1 on 5 matching bases. V lost 0 bases and J lost 0, with 9 bases in between. The CDR3 spans 15 residues. The germline gives CDR1 SGHRS, CDR2 YFSETQ.

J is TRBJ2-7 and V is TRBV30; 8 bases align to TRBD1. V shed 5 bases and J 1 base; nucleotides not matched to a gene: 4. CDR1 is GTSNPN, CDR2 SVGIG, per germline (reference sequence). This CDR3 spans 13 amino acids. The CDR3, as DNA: TGTGCCTGGGGGACAGGTCTTTCCTACGAGCAGTACTTC. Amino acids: CAWGTGLSYEQYF.

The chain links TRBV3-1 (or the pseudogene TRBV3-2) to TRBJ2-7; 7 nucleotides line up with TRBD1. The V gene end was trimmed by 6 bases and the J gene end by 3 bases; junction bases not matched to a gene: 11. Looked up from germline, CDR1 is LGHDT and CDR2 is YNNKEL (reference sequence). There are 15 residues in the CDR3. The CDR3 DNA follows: TGTGCCAGCAGTCGGGGACAGCCTGGAAGCTACGAGCAGTACTTC. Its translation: CASSRGQPGSYEQYF.

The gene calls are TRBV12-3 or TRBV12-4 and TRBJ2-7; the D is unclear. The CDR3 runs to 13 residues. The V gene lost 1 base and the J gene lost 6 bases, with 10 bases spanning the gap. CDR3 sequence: CASSLVESGEQYF. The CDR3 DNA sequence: TGTGCCAGCAGTTTAGTGGAATCGGGCGAGCAGTACTTC.

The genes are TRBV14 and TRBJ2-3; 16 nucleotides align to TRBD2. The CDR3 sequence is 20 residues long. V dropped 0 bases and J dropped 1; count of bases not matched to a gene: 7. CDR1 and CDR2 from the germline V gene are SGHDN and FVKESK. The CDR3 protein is CASSQDSGLAGGPRTDTQYF. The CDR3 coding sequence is TGTGCCAGCAGCCAAGATTCGGGACTAGCGGGGGGGCCTCGCACAGATACGCAGTATTTT.

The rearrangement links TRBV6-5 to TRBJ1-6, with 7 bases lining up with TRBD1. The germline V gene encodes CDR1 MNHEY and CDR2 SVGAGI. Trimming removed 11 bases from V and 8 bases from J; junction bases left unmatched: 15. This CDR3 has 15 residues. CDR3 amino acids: CAGTYRGGLDSPLHF. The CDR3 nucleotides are TGTGCCGGTACATACAGGGGCGGGCTTGATTCACCCCTCCACTTT.

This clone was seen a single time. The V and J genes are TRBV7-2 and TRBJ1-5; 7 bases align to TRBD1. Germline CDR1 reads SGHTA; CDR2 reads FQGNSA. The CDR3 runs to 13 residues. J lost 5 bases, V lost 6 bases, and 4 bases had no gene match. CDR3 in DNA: TGTGCCAGCAGTTACACAGGGGATCAGCCCCAGCATTTT. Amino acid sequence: CASSYTGDQPQHF.

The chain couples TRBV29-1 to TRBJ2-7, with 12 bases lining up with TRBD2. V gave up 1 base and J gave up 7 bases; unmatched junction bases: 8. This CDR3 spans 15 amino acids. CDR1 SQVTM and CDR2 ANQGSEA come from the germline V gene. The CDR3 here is CSVEAGRLAGDEQYF. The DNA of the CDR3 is TGCAGCGTTGAAGCCGGGAGACTAGCGGGGGATGAGCAGTACTTC.

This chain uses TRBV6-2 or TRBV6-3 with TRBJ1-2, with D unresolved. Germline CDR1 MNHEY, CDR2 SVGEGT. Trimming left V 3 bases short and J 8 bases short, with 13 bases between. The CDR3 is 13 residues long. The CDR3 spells CASSYIGSGGYTF. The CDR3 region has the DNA TGTGCCAGCAGTTATATAGGGAGTGGCGGCTACACCTTC.

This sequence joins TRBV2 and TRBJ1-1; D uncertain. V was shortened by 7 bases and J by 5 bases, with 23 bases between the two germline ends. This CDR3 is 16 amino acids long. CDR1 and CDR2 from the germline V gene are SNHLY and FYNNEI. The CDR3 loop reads CASTTTRPQLGTEAFF. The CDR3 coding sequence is TGTGCCAGCACCACTACCCGGCCCCAGTTGGGTACTGAAGCTTTCTTT.